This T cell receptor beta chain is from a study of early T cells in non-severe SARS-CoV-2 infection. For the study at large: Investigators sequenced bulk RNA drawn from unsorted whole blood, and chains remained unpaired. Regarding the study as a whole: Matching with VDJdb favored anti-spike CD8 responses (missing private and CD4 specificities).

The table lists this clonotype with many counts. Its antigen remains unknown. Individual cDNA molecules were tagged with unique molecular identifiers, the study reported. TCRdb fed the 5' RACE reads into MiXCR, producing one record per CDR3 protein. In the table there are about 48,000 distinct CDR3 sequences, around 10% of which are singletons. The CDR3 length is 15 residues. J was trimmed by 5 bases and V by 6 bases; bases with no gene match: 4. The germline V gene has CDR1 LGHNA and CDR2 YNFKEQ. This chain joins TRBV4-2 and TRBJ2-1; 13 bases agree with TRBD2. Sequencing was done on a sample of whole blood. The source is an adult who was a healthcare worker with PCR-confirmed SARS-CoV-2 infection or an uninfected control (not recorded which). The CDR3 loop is CASRGTSGTHNEQFF. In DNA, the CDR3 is TGTGCCAGCAGAGGGACTAGCGGGACCCACAATGAGCAGTTCTTC.